This T cell receptor (beta chain) was retrieved from a study of T cell responses to AZD1222 COVID-19 vaccine. General study results and limits: Scientists sampled the repertoires only once the peak T cell response had passed. Vaccine-related CD4 TCRs covered spike, predominating at 160-218 and 743-854.

The table came from immunoSEQ multiplex PCR; TCRdb's copy has only in-frame clones and leaves some out. Among about 140,000 clones listed, 80% to 90% were seen once. As regards this clone: Its antigen is still unknown.

V lost 7 bases, J lost 8 bases, and 10 bases lay in between. Germline V gene sequence: CDR1 SGHRS, CDR2 YFSETQ. The CDR3 is 11 residues long. The clonotype comes from an adult in good health. This chain connects TRBV5-1 to TRBJ2-1; no reliable D call. The specimen comprised peripheral blood, sampled on day 0 of AZD1222 vaccination. This chain's CDR3 is CASRVVDEQFF. CDR3 coding DNA: TGCGCCAGCCGAGTGGTCGATGAGCAGTTCTTC.